A single sample is the source of the 30 T cell receptor beta chains below, sequenced in a study of T-cell reconstitution after alpha-beta-depleted transplantation in children. The TCRbeta library was prepared with unique molecular identifiers. TCRdb redid the calling of the PCR reads with MiXCR, one entry per CDR3 protein. The table lists about 210,000 distinct CDR3 sequences, approximately 19% of them singletons. The input for sequencing was PBMCs, mostly from graft donor cells, taken 360 days after TCRalphabeta/CD19-depleted stem cell transplant. The receptors were gathered from a male patient under 10 years old who had a stem cell transplant for acute lymphoblastic leukemia, so the T cells may come from the graft donor.

A few counts support this clonotype. The rearrangement uses TRBV27 and TRBJ1-5; weak D call: TRBD1 (6 bases). V lost 6 bases, J lost 0 bases, and 18 bases lay in between. This CDR3 region has 17 residues. The germline V gene has CDR1 MNHEY and CDR2 SMNVEV (reference sequence). In DNA, the CDR3 is TGTGCCAGCAGCTATGCCCCGACAGGAAATAGCAATCAGCCCCAGCATTTT. Translated, it gives CASSYAPTGNSNQPQHF.

J is TRBJ1-2 and V is TRBV3-1; D uncertain. From germline, CDR1 is LGHDT and CDR2 YNNKEL (reference sequence). V lost 0 bases, J lost 6 bases, and 11 bases lay in between. The CDR3 contains 14 residues. For the CDR3, the DNA is TGTGCCAGCAGCCAAGATGTGGCAAGCCATGGCTACACCTTC. It is translated as CASSQDVASHGYTF.

The genes are TRBV6-5 and TRBJ2-4, with 10 bases matching TRBD1. V trimming: 5 bases; J trimming: 2 bases; junction bases outside the gene matches: 3. This CDR3 is built from 15 residues. The germline CDR1 and CDR2 sequences are MNHEY and SVGAGI. CDR3 sequence (DNA): TGTGCCAGCAGTGACAGGGGGCAAACCAAAAACATTCAGTACTTC. Its protein product is CASSDRGQTKNIQYF.

This clonotype appeared a few times. V and J are TRBV5-1 and TRBJ2-1; D is undetermined. CDR1 and CDR2 from the germline V gene are SGHRS and YFSETQ. The CDR3 sequence is 15 residues long. V lost 2 bases and J 0 bases, leaving 9 bases between the germline ends. The CDR3 is CASSFEVSSYNEQFF. The DNA of the CDR3 is TGCGCCAGCAGCTTTGAGGTCAGCTCCTACAATGAGCAGTTCTTC.

In its sample, this clonotype was seen a few times. The rearrangement uses TRBV4-1 and TRBJ1-3; 8 positions match TRBD1. Germline CDR1 MGHRA, CDR2 YSYEKL. CDR3 size: 17 residues. J lost 2 bases, V lost 1 base, and 7 bases had no gene match. The CDR3: CASSQVSRTGPGNTIYF. As DNA, the CDR3 is TGCGCCAGCAGCCAAGTTTCGCGGACAGGGCCTGGAAACACCATATATTTT.

This clonotype came up a few times. The V gene is TRBV27, the J gene TRBJ1-1, with D possibly TRBD1 on 5 matching bases. The CDR3 loop spans 16 amino acids. Trimming left V 5 bases short and J 3 bases short, with 19 bases between. Germline lookup yields CDR1 MNHEY and CDR2 SMNVEV (reference sequence). CDR3 sequence: CASSPRKAGRYTEAFF. The DNA of the CDR3 is TGTGCCAGCAGTCCGCGAAAGGCAGGGAGATACACTGAAGCTTTCTTT.

This clonotype has more than one count but fewer than ten. The chain couples TRBV24-1 to TRBJ2-2; D gene ambiguous. CDR3 size: 16 residues. The germline gives CDR1 KGHDR, CDR2 SFDVKD. V gave up 0 bases and J gave up 0 bases, with 7 bases separating them. The CDR3 DNA reads as TGTGCCACCAGTGATTTGGTCCAGTCGAACACCGGGGAGCTGTTTTTT. Its protein product is CATSDLVQSNTGELFF.

This clonotype has a handful of counts. The CDR3 region is CSVERGPYNEQFF. CDR3 sequence (DNA): TGCAGCGTTGAGAGGGGGCCCTACAATGAGCAGTTCTTC. V usage is TRBV29-1 and J usage is TRBJ2-1, with 7 bases fitting TRBD1. This CDR3 has 13 amino acids. The V and J ends lost 3 bases and 2 bases, in that order; junction bases with no gene match: 1. CDR1 is SQVTM and CDR2 is ANQGSEA in the germline V gene.

The chain recombines TRBV5-1 with TRBJ2-7, with 8 bases lining up with TRBD1. The CDR3 sequence is 15 residues long. The trim removed 0 bases at V and 4 bases at J, leaving 6 bases unmatched. Germline CDR1 SGHRS, CDR2 YFSETQ. The CDR3 DNA reads as TGCGCCAGCAGCTTGGGAGGACAGGGTGGATACGAGCAGTACTTC. Protein: CASSLGGQGGYEQYF.

This clonotype has only a few counts. V usage is TRBV4-2 and J usage is TRBJ2-7; 10 bases agree with TRBD1. In germline, CDR1 is LGHNA, CDR2 YNFKEQ. The CDR3 covers 14 residues. Trimming cost V 0 bases and J 5 bases; bases outside gene matches: 1. CDR3 amino acids: CASSQEDRGDEQYF. In nucleotides, the CDR3 is TGTGCCAGCAGCCAAGAGGACAGGGGGGACGAGCAGTACTTC.

This clonotype has only a few counts. The chain combines TRBV6-2 or TRBV6-3 with TRBJ2-5, with TRBD1 matching 7 bases. The germline CDR1 and CDR2 sequences are MNHEY and SVGEGT. V lost 3 bases to trimming and J lost 1 base; unmatched junction nucleotides: 5. The CDR3 has 15 amino acids. The CDR3, as DNA: TGTGCCAGCAGTTATCTAGGGGGCCCCCAAGAGACCCAGTACTTC. This encodes CASSYLGGPQETQYF.

A few counts support this clonotype. CDR3 nucleotide sequence: TGTGCCATCAGTGAGTCGATCCGAGAGACCCAGTACTTC. It specifies CAISESIRETQYF. J is TRBJ2-5 and V is TRBV10-3; D is ambiguous. V was clipped by 0 bases and J by 4 bases, with 6 bases between them. Germline V lookup: CDR1 ENHRY, CDR2 SYGVKD. The CDR3 runs to 13 residues.

This chain joins TRBV7-2 and TRBJ2-1; 7 bases match TRBD2. Germline V gene lookup returns CDR1 SGHTA and CDR2 FQGNSA. V was clipped by 6 bases and J by 8 bases; unmatched bases: 10. The CDR3 is 14 amino acids. CDR3 region: CASRTGTIFDEQFF. The CDR3 nucleotides are TGTGCCAGCAGAACCGGGACTATCTTCGATGAGCAGTTCTTC.

The chain is built from TRBV20-1 and TRBJ2-7; unclear D gene. Germline CDR1 reads DFQATT; CDR2 reads SNEGSKA (reference sequence). V was pared by 3 bases and J by 3 bases, with 15 bases between. The CDR3 extends over 14 amino acids. Here the CDR3 reads CSASLHMYGYEQYF. In nucleotides, the CDR3 is TGCAGTGCTAGTCTCCATATGTATGGCTACGAGCAGTACTTC.

This clonotype appeared a few times. The chain employs TRBV29-1 and TRBJ1-2; TRBD1 aligns across 9 bases. Germline V gene data show CDR1 as SQVTM and CDR2 as ANQGSEA. V shed 4 bases and J 8 bases; nucleotides not matched to a gene: 5. CDR3 length: 12 amino acids. In DNA, the CDR3 is TGCAGCGTTGCACAGGGGGCCGAAGGCTACACCTTC. This codes for CSVAQGAEGYTF.

This clonotype was observed a handful of times. In nucleotides, the CDR3 is TGTGCCAGCATTGATGGCGAGCGGGCGTTCGCGAACACCGGGGAGCTGTTTTTT. This gives the protein CASIDGERAFANTGELFF. This chain links TRBV2 with TRBJ2-2; D is possibly TRBD2 (6 bases). Germline V lookup: CDR1 SNHLY, CDR2 FYNNEI. V was trimmed by 7 bases and J by 0 bases, leaving 21 bases between them. The CDR3 extends over 18 amino acids. The full variable domain, with the rest looked up from reference TRBV2 and TRBJ2-2, is EPEVTQTPSHQVTQMGQEVILRCVPISNHLYFYWYRQILGQKVEFLVSFYNNEISEKSEIFDDQFSVERPDGSNFTLKIRSTKLEDSAMYFCASIDGERAFANTGELFFGEGSRLTVL.

The V gene is TRBV10-3, the J gene TRBJ1-1; no clear D. V was shortened by 4 bases and J by 2 bases, with 5 bases between the two germline ends. CDR3 size: 12 residues. Germline assignment: CDR1 ENHRY and CDR2 SYGVKD. The CDR3 is CAISGINTEAFF. CDR3 DNA: TGTGCCATCAGTGGCATCAACACTGAAGCTTTCTTT.

This clonotype has just a few counts. This chain joins TRBV28 and TRBJ1-5, with 8 bases lining up with TRBD1. Germline assignment: CDR1 MDHEN and CDR2 SYDVKM. The CDR3 extends over 18 amino acids. V lost 2 bases and J lost 0; bases outside the gene matches: 9. CDR3: CASSLGRGQAYSNQPQHF. The CDR3 DNA is TGTGCCAGCAGTTTAGGGCGGGGACAGGCGTATAGCAATCAGCCCCAGCATTTT.

Written as DNA, the CDR3 is TGTGCCAGCAGCCTAACGGGGCCGAACACAGATACGCAGTATTTT. This gives the protein CASSLTGPNTDTQYF. The J gene is TRBJ2-3, the V gene TRBV4-2, with D perhaps matching TRBD1 or TRBD2 (5 bases each). The CDR3 is made up of 15 amino acids. Germline-derived CDR1 and CDR2 are LGHNA and YNFKEQ. Trimming took off 4 bases at V and 2 bases at J, with 13 bases between the two ends.

Of note for this clonotype: One end of the junction does not line up with germline, which may come from a read error. The rearrangement uses TRBV3-1 and TRBJ2-5, with 8 nucleotides matching TRBD2. Germline CDR1 and CDR2: LGHDT and YNNKEL (reference sequence). This CDR3 region has 19 residues. The CDR3 DNA reads as TGTGCCTGCAGTCCTGGCCATGCCGTGGTAGCGGGGTCACAAGAGACCCAGTACTTC. The encoded protein is CACSPGHAVVAGSQETQYF.

This clonotype was picked up a small number of times. CDR3 DNA sequence: TGTGCCAGCACTTGGGACAGATCTAGCGGGGAGCTGTTTTTT. This translates into CASTWDRSSGELFF. The chain uses TRBV2 and TRBJ2-2; TRBD1 aligns across 7 bases. The CDR3 has 14 residues. Per germline, CDR1 SNHLY and CDR2 FYNNEI. Trimming at V came to 7 bases and at J to 7 bases, leaving 9 bases not matched to a gene.

This clonotype was recorded a few times. The chain recombines TRBV7-9 with TRBJ2-4, with D perhaps TRBD1 or TRBD2 (5 bases each). The germline V and J ends were trimmed by 8 bases and 7 bases, with 24 bases remaining between them. This CDR3 is built from 16 residues. Germline values: CDR1 SEHNR, CDR2 FQNEAQ (reference sequence). The CDR3 coding sequence is TGTGCCAGCCAACACGACGGACGGGGCGATAGGAACATTCAGTACTTC. Translated, it gives CASQHDGRGDRNIQYF. The full variable domain, with the rest looked up from reference TRBV7-9 and TRBJ2-4, is DTGVSQNPRHKITKRGQNVTFRCDPISEHNRLYWYRQTLGQGPEFLTYFQNEAQLEKSRLLSDRFSAERPKGSFSTLEIQRTEQGDSAMYLCASQHDGRGDRNIQYFGAGTRLSVL.

The chain employs TRBV4-1 and TRBJ2-4; TRBD1 or TRBD2 may be the D gene (5 bases each). Deletions cut 1 base from V and 8 bases from J, with 15 bases between. The CDR3 contains 15 residues. Per germline, CDR1 MGHRA and CDR2 YSYEKL. In DNA form, the CDR3 reads TGCGCCAGCAGCCAAGCATCGGGGCTAGGGGACATTCAGTACTTC. It is translated as CASSQASGLGDIQYF.

This clonotype was seen more than once but under ten times. This chain uses TRBV12-3 or TRBV12-4 with TRBJ1-1; weak D call: TRBD1 (5 bases). The CDR3 contains 14 residues. Between the trimmed V and J ends, which lost 7 bases and 2 bases, there was a span of 14 bases. The CDR3 sequence: CASNQKGLNTEAFF. DNA of the CDR3: TGTGCCAGCAACCAAAAGGGGTTAAACACTGAAGCTTTCTTT.

The chain carries TRBV23-1 and TRBJ2-1; 12 bases are shared with TRBD2. TRBV23-1 qualifies as an ORF whose function is uncertain. This CDR3 spans 15 amino acids. Losses at the gene ends were 5 bases for V and 7 bases for J; bases not matched to a gene: 6. This chain's CDR3 is CASSGTSGGFNEQFF. CDR3 bases: TGCGCCAGCAGTGGAACTAGCGGGGGGTTTAATGAGCAGTTCTTC.

This clonotype was seen a few times. J is TRBJ1-1 and V is TRBV2; no definite D call. The length of the CDR3 is 14 residues. V lost 3 bases and J lost 6, with 14 bases in between. Germline V gives CDR1 SNHLY, CDR2 FYNNEI. CDR3 residues: CASSDTSEGSEAFF. The CDR3 coding sequence is TGTGCCAGCAGTGATACATCAGAAGGTTCTGAAGCTTTCTTT.

This chain uses TRBV5-5 with TRBJ2-1; either TRBD1 or TRBD2 may fit D (5 bases each). Germline V gene sequence: CDR1 SGHKS, CDR2 YYEKEE (reference sequence). This CDR3 contains 17 residues. Trimming took off 4 bases at V and 6 bases at J, with 23 bases between the two ends. The CDR3 loop is CASSLGFGDLGSNEQFF. DNA of the CDR3: TGTGCCAGCAGCCTAGGGTTTGGGGACCTTGGGTCCAATGAGCAGTTCTTC.

The chain has TRBV20-1 and TRBJ2-1; D not resolved. The V end lost 0 bases, the J end lost 4 bases, and 16 bases lay between the germline ends. The CDR3 covers 16 residues. CDR1 DFQATT and CDR2 SNEGSKA come from the germline V gene (reference sequence). The CDR3 DNA is TGCAGTGCTAGAGATTACGCCTCTTCTGGGTACAATGAGCAGTTCTTC. This codes for CSARDYASSGYNEQFF.

The CDR3, as DNA: TGTGCCAGCTCGGAAACAGGGGATACCTATAATTCACCCCTCCACTTT. Protein product: CASSETGDTYNSPLHF. This chain connects TRBV18 to TRBJ1-6, with 7 bases identical to TRBD1. The length of the CDR3 is 16 residues. Trimming took 6 bases from V and 2 from J; bases not matched to a gene: 7. Germline-derived CDR1 and CDR2 are KGHSH and LQKENI.

The chain combines TRBV5-1 with TRBJ2-2, with a tentative D call TRBD2 (5 bases). The CDR3 spans 14 residues. Trimming pared 6 bases from V and 4 bases from J, leaving 13 bases between. Germline V CDR1 and CDR2: SGHRS, YFSETQ. The CDR3 loop reads CASNPGSSTGELFF. The CDR3 DNA is TGCGCCAGCAATCCGGGGTCGAGCACCGGGGAGCTGTTTTTT.